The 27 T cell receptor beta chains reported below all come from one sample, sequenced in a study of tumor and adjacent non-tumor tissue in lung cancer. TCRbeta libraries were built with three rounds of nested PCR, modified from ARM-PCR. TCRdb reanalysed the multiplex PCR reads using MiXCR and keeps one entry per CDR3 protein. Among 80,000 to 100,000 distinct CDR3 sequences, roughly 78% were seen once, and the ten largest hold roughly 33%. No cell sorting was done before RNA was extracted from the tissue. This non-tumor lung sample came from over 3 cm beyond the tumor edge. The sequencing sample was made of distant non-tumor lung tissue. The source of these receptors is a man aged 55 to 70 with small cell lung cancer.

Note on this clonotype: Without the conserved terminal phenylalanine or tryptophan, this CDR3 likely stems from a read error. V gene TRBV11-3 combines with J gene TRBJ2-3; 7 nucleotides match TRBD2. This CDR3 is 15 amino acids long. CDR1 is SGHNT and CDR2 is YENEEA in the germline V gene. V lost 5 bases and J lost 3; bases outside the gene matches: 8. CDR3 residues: CASSPSSGRTDTQYS. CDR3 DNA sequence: TGTGCCAGCAGCCCCTCTTCCGGGAGGACAGATACGCAGTATTCT.

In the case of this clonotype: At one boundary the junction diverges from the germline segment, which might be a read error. The CDR3 DNA reads as TGTATCAGCAGCCAAGTTCAACAGGGTGGGTGGACAGACACGCAGTATTTT. Amino acids: CISSQVQQGGWTDTQYF. V is TRBV4-2 and J is TRBJ2-3, with a possible D match to TRBD1 (6 bases). CDR3 size: 17 residues. The V gene's germline CDR1 is LGHNA and CDR2 YNFKEQ.

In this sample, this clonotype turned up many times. In DNA, the CDR3 is TGTGCCAGCAGTGAAGCCCCCCAGGGTGGCGAGCAGTACGTC. It encodes CASSEAPQGGEQYV. This chain uses TRBV6-1 with TRBJ2-7, with D possibly matching TRBD1 (5 bases). The germline V gene has CDR1 MNHNS and CDR2 SASEGT. CDR3 length: 14 amino acids. Trimming took off 0 bases at V and 6 bases at J, with 12 bases between the two ends.

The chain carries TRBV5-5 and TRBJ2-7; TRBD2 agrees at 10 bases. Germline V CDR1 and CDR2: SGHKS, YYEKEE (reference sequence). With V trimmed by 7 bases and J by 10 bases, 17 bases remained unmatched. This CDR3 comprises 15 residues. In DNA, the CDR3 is TGTGCCAGCGGCTACGGGAATAGCGGGAGGAGCGAACAGTACTTC. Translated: CASGYGNSGRSEQYF.

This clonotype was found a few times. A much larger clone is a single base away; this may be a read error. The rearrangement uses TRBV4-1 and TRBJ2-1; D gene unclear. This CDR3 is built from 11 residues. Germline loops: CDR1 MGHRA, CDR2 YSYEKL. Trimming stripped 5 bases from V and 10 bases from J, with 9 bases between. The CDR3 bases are TGCGCCAGCAGCGTAGGGCCAGAGCAGTTCTTC. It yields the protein CASSVGPEQFF.

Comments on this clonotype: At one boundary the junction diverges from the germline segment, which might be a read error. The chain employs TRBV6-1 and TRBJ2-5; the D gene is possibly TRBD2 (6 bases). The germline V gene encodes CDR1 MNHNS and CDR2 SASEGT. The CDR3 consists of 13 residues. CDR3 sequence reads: CASSEDAAGTQHF. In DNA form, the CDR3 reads TGTGCCAGCAGTGAAGACGCGGCGGGGACCCAGCACTTC.

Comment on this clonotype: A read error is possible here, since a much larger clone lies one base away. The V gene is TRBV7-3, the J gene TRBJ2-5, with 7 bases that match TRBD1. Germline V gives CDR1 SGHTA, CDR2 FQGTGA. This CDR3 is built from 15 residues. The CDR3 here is CANSLLRGRDETQYF. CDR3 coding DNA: TGTGCCAACAGCCTCCTGAGGGGGCGCGACGAGACCCAGTACTTC.

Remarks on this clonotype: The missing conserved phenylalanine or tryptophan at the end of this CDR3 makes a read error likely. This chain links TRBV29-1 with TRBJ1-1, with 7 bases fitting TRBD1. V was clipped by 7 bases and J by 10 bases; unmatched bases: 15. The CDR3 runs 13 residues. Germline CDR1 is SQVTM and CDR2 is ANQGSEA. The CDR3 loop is CSASSGTAEPAFI. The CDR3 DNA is TGCAGCGCCTCCTCAGGGACAGCCGAGCCAGCTTTCATT.

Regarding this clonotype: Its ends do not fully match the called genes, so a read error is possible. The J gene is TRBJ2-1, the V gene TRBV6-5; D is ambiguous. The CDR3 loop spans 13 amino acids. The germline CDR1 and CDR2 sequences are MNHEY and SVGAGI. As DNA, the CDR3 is TGTACCAGCAGCCGCTCCTGGTACAATGAGCAGTTCTTC. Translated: CTSSRSWYNEQFF.

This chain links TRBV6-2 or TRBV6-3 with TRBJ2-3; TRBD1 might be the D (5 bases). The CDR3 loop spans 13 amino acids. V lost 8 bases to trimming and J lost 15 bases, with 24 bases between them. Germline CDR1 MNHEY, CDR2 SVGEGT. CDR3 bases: TGTGCCAGCTGTGACTCGAGGCAGGGTAAGGATTATTTT. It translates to CASCDSRQGKDYF.

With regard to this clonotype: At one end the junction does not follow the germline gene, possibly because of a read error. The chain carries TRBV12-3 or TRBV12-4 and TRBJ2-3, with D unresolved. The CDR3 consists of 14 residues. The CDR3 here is CASSSLGYTDTHYF. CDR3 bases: TGTGCCAGCAGTTCTCTGGGATACACAGATACGCATTATTTT.

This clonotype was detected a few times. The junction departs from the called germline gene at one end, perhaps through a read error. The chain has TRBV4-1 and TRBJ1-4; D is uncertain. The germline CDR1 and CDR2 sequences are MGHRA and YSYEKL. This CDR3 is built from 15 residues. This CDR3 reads CASSQVSTPDENLFF. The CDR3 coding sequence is TGCGCCAGCAGCCAAGTGAGTACCCCGGATGAAAATCTGTTTTTT.

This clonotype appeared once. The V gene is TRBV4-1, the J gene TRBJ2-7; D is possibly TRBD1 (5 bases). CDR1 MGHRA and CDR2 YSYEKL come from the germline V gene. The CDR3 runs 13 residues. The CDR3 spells CASSFDRLYEECV. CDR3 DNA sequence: TGCGCCAGCAGTTTCGACAGACTCTACGAGGAGTGCGTC.

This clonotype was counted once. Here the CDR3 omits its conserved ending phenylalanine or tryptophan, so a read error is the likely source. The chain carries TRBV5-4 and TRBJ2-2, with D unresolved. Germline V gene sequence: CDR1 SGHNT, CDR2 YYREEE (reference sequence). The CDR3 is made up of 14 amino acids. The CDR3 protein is CASSSVVNTRELFY. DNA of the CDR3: TGTGCCAGCAGCTCCGTCGTGAACACCAGGGAGCTGTTTTAT.

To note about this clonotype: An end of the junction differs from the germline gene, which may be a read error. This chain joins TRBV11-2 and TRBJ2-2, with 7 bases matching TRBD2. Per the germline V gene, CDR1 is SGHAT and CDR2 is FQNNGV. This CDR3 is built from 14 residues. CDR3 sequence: CTSSLAREIGELLF. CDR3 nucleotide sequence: TGTACCAGCAGCCTAGCGCGGGAGATCGGGGAGCTGCTTTTT.

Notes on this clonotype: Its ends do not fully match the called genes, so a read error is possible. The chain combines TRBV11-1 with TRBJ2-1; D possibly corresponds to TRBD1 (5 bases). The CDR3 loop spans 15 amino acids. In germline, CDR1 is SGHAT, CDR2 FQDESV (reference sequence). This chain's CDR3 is CASSSERTTYNKQFF. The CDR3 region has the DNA TGTGCCAGCAGCTCAGAGAGGACAACCTACAATAAGCAGTTCTTC.

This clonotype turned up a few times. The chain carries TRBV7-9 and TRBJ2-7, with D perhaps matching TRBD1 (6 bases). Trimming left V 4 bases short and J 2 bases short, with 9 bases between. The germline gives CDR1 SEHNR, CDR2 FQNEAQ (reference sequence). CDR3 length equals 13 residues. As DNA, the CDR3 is TGTGCCAGCAGCTATAGGGGGACCTACGAGCAGTACGTC. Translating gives CASSYRGTYEQYV.

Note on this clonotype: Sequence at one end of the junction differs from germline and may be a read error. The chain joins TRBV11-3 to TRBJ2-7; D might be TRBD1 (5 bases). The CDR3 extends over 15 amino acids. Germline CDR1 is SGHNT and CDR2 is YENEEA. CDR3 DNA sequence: TGTGCGAGCAGCTACGGGCAGGGAAGTGGGCACGAGCAGCATTTC. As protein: CASSYGQGSGHEQHF. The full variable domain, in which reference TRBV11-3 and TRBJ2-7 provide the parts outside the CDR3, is EAGVVQSPRYKIIEKKQPVAFWCNPISGHNTLYWYLQNLGQGPELLIRYENEEAVDDSQLPKDRFSAERLKGVDSTLKIQPAELGDSAVYLCASSYGQGSGHEQHFGPGTRLTVT.

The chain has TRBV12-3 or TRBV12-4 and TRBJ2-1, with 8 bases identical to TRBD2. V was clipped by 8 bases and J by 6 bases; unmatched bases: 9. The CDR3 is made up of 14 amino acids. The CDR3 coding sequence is TGTGCCAGCGGTCGTGGCGGGGGGAGCAATGAGCAGTTCTTC. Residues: CASGRGGGSNEQFF.

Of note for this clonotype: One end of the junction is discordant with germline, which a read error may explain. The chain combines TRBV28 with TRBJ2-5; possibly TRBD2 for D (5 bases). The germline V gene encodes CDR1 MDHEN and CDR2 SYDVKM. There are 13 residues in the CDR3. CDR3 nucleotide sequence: TGTGTCAGCAGTCCCGGGGAGCGGGAGACCCAGTACTTC. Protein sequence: CVSSPGERETQYF.

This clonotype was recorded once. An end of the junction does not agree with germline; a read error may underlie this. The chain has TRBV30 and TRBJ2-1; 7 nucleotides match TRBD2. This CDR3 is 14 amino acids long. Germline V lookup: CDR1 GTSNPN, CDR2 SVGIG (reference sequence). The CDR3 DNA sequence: TGTACCTGGAGTACTAGCGCGTTTGGGAATGATCAGTTCTTC. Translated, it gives CTWSTSAFGNDQFF.

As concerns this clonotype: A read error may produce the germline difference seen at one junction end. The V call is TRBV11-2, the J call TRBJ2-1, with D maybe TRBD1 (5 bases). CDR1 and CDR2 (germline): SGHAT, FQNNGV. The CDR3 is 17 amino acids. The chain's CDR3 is CASSLVTAQSFYNEQLF. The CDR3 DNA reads TGTGCCAGCAGCTTAGTGACAGCTCAGAGCTTCTACAATGAGCAGTTGTTC.

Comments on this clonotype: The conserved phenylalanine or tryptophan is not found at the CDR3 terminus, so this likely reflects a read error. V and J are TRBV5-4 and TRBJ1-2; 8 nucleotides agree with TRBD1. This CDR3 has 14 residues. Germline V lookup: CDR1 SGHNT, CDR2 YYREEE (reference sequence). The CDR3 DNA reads TGTGTCAGCAGGCCAGGGGGACAGGACTATGGCTACACCTAC. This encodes CVSRPGGQDYGYTY.

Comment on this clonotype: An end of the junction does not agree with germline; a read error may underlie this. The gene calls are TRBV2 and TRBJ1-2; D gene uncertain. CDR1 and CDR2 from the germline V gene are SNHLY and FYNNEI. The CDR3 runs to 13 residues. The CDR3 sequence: CTSRFSGKYGYTF. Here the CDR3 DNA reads TGTACCAGCAGGTTTTCGGGTAAGTACGGCTACACCTTC. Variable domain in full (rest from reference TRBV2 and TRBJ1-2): EPEVTQTPSHQVTQMGQEVILRCVPISNHLYFYWYRQILGQKVEFLVSFYNNEISEKSEIFDDQFSVERPDGSNFTLKIRSTKLEDSAMYFCTSRFSGKYGYTFGSGTRLTVV.

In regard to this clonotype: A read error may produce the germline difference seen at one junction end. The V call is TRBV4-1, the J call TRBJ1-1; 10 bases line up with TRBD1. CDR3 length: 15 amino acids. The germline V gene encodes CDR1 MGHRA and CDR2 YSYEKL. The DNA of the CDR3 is TGCGCCCGCAGCCAAGCGGGACAGGGGAACACTGAAGCGTTCTTT. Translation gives CARSQAGQGNTEAFF.

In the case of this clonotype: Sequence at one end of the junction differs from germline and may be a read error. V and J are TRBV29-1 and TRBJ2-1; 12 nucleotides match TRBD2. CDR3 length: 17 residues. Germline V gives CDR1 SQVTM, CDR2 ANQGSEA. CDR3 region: CGVEQVLWLAGGDEQFF. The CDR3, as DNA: TGCGGCGTTGAACAGGTGCTGTGGCTAGCGGGGGGGGATGAGCAGTTCTTC.

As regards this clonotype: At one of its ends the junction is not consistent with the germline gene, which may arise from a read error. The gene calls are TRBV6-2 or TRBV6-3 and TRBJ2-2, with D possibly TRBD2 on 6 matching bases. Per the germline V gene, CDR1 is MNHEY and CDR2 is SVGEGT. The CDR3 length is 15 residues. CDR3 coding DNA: TGTGCCAGCAGCCCGAGCGGGTGTCTCGCCGGGAAGCTGTTTTTT. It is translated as CASSPSGCLAGKLFF.